The 12 T cell receptor beta chains below come from one sample, sequenced in a study of T cell responses to AZD1222 COVID-19 vaccine. This table comes from immunoSEQ multiplex PCR, and its TCRdb copy is limited to in-frame clones, with some not included. Found here are about 97,000 clones, around nine tenths of them singletons; the top ten hold less than 3.5%. The material sequenced was peripheral blood, taken on day 0 of AZD1222 vaccination. The receptors were gathered from an adult in good health.

V gene TRBV18 combines with J gene TRBJ2-7; 8 nucleotides agree with TRBD1. Germline V gene sequence: CDR1 KGHSH, CDR2 LQKENI. The CDR3 is made up of 15 amino acids. With 3 bases clipped from V and 4 bases from J, the junction kept 8 bases outside the gene matches. The CDR3 nucleotides read TGTGCCAGCTCACCCGCAAGCGGACAGGGATACGAGCAGTACTTC. It is translated as CASSPASGQGYEQYF.

The chain links TRBV6-5 to TRBJ2-1, with 9 bases aligning to TRBD2. The length of the CDR3 is 14 residues. Looked up from germline, CDR1 is MNHEY and CDR2 is SVGAGI. The ends lost 8 bases at V and 4 bases at J; junction bases unmatched: 6. CDR3 region: CASHSGGWYNEQFF. In DNA, the CDR3 is TGTGCCAGCCATAGCGGGGGATGGTACAATGAGCAGTTCTTC.

This clone came up once. The rearrangement joins TRBV7-6 to TRBJ1-5, with D possibly being TRBD1 (5 bases). From germline, CDR1 is SGHVS and CDR2 FNYEAQ. This CDR3 region has 16 residues. V was pared by 5 bases and J by 6 bases, with 20 bases between. The CDR3 loop is CASSDWGSGFRQPQHF. The CDR3 coding sequence is TGTGCCAGCAGCGACTGGGGGTCGGGGTTTCGTCAGCCCCAGCATTTT.

This chain uses TRBV27 with TRBJ2-1, with 12 positions matching TRBD2. V gave up 5 bases and J gave up 5 bases; unmatched junction bases: 7. CDR3 length: 16 amino acids. Looked up from germline, CDR1 is MNHEY and CDR2 is SMNVEV (reference sequence). The CDR3 reads CASSPRGLAGNNEQFF. CDR3 sequence (DNA): TGTGCCAGCAGTCCTCGAGGACTAGCGGGAAACAATGAGCAGTTCTTC.

The rearrangement uses TRBV10-3 and TRBJ1-1, with TRBD1 matching over 7 bases. The CDR3 contains 13 residues. Germline V lookup: CDR1 ENHRY, CDR2 SYGVKD. V lost 7 bases and J lost 2; bases outside the gene matches: 4. Written as DNA, the CDR3 is TGTGCCATCATGGGGACAGCCAACACTGAAGCTTTCTTT. Translating it yields CAIMGTANTEAFF.

The rearrangement links TRBV11-2 to TRBJ2-7, with 7 bases identical to TRBD2. CDR1 and CDR2 from the germline V gene are SGHAT and FQNNGV. CDR3 length equals 14 residues. The V gene end was trimmed by 3 bases and the J gene end by 3 bases; junction bases not matched to a gene: 5. The CDR3 nucleotides read TGTGCCAGCAGCTTGGGTGGGGGGGTCTACGAGCAGTACTTC. Its protein product is CASSLGGGVYEQYF.

The rearrangement joins TRBV3-1 (or the pseudogene TRBV3-2) to TRBJ1-1, with D perhaps TRBD1 (5 bases). Trimming stripped 4 bases from V and 2 bases from J, with 17 bases between. Germline V gene sequence: CDR1 LGHDT, CDR2 YNNKEL (reference sequence). CDR3 length: 16 residues. As DNA, the CDR3 is TGTGCCAGCAGCCGAAGTCCCTCGACAGTAAACACTGAAGCTTTCTTT. This sequence encodes CASSRSPSTVNTEAFF.

The J gene is TRBJ2-7, the V gene TRBV13, with 8 bases aligning to TRBD2. V shed 5 bases and J 0 bases; nucleotides not matched to a gene: 6. This CDR3 contains 15 residues. Germline V gives CDR1 PRHDT, CDR2 FYEKMQ (reference sequence). The CDR3 sequence is CASSRRGGGSYEQYF. Written as DNA, the CDR3 is TGTGCCAGCAGCCGCCGGGGGGGAGGCTCCTACGAGCAGTACTTC. Full variable domain (missing parts from reference TRBV13 and TRBJ2-7): AAGVIQSPRHLIKEKRETATLKCYPIPRHDTVYWYQQGPGQDPQFLISFYEKMQSDKGSIPDRFSAQQFSDYHSELNMSSLELGDSALYFCASSRRGGGSYEQYFGPGTRLTVT.

The chain joins TRBV5-6 to TRBJ2-3; no clear D gene. This CDR3 spans 15 amino acids. Germline V CDR1 and CDR2: SGHDT, YYEEEE. V was clipped by 3 bases and J by 1 base, with 12 bases between them. The CDR3 DNA reads TGTGCCAGCAGCTCTGCGCGGATCCGCACAGATACGCAGTATTTT. It is translated as CASSSARIRTDTQYF.

The rearrangement joins TRBV28 to TRBJ1-3; D remains ambiguous. The CDR3 is made up of 13 amino acids. Per the germline V gene, CDR1 is MDHEN and CDR2 is SYDVKM. V shed 5 bases and J shed 4 bases, with 9 bases lying between them. CDR3 in amino acids: CASSPVIGNTIYF. Here the CDR3 DNA reads TGTGCCAGCAGTCCAGTGATAGGAAACACCATATATTTT.

Here the CDR3 DNA reads TGTGCCAGCAGCCCCCCAAGGACAGGGGGGGAGACCCAGTACTTC. This encodes CASSPPRTGGETQYF. The V gene is TRBV14, the J gene TRBJ2-5, with TRBD1 identical over 10 bases. The CDR3 length is 15 residues. V lost 4 bases, J lost 5 bases, and 7 bases stayed unmatched. In germline, CDR1 is SGHDN, CDR2 FVKESK.

Only a few counts were recorded for this clone. The genes are TRBV6-2 or TRBV6-3 and TRBJ1-1; D unresolved. The V gene lost 4 bases and the J gene lost 1 base, with 7 bases spanning the gap. Per germline, CDR1 MNHEY and CDR2 SVGEGT. The CDR3 totals 13 residues. CDR3 coding DNA: TGTGCCAGCAGTTTCGGCCGGAACACTGAAGCTTTCTTT. Protein sequence: CASSFGRNTEAFF.